This TCR beta chain was retrieved from a study of CD8+ T cells in alopecia areata. The study sorted pooled cutaneous lymph node cells by CD4, CD8alpha, NKG2D, NKG2ACE and other markers. RNA was extracted and reverse transcribed into cDNA as the sequencing template. This table comes from immunoSEQ multiplex PCR, and its TCRdb copy is limited to in-frame clones, with some not included. The sample has roughly 260,000 clones, none seen only once. Details on this clone: Its antigen is undetermined. The genes and germline here are from mouse. The read terminates 4 residues before the CDR3 end, so the remaining end is supplied by the germline J gene.

General study points: Scalp lesions, especially in alopecia totalis/universalis, had higher clonality than normal scalp. Compared with mice, patients displayed less clear TCR sharing, possibly for HLA-related reasons.

Germline V CDR1 and CDR2: NSQYPW, LRSPGD (reference sequence). V lost 0 bases and J lost 4, with 6 bases in between. The CDR3 runs 14 residues. The chain combines TRBV1 with TRBJ2-2; D remains ambiguous. The sample was CD4+ T cells sorted from a lymph node. This sequence originates from a C3H/HeJ mouse with alopecia areata. The strain's MHC: H2-k. CDR3 DNA (partial): TGCACCTGCAGTGCAGATATGGGCACCGGG. Translating it yields CTCSADMGTG. In full, the CDR3 reads CTCSADMGTGQLYF.